Listed below are T cell receptor beta chains from one sample, sequenced in a study of T cell responses to AZD1222 COVID-19 vaccine. Profiled with immunoSEQ multiplex PCR; TCRdb holds only in-frame clones, not every one. This sample carries 100,000 to 150,000 clones, about 89% of them seen once, and the ten largest clones take around 5.9%. Sequenced material: peripheral blood, taken on day 0 of AZD1222 vaccination. These receptors were collected from an adult in good health. Each CDR3 is given with its conserved first and last residue. A D gene is named only where the DNA matches it firmly. The size entry is marked missing in some rows and otherwise reads once, few, many or a size class.

j_call	v_call	clone_size	d_call	cdr3_nt	cdr3_aa
TRBJ2-1	TRBV13	-	TRBD2	TGTGCCAGCAGCGCAGCGGGGGGGCGTTCTGAGCAGTTCTTC	CASSAAGGRSEQFF
TRBJ1-4	TRBV6-2/TRBV6-3	-	-	TGTGCCAGCAGTTACTGGCCGGAAAAACTGTTTTTT	CASSYWPEKLFF
TRBJ1-2	TRBV6-6	-	-	TGTGCCAGCAGTTACTCGAGTAACTATGGCTACACCTTC	CASSYSSNYGYTF
TRBJ1-6	TRBV5-1	-	-	TGCGCCAGCAGCCCATGGCCGAGACTTAACAATTCACCCCTCCACTTT	CASSPWPRLNNSPLHF
TRBJ2-1	TRBV5-4	-	-	TGTGCCAGCAGCTTGGATGGTCAATACAATGAGCAGTTCTTC	CASSLDGQYNEQFF
TRBJ2-7	TRBV4-2	-	-	TGTGCCAGCCGTGCTTCGGCGGGGGAGCAGTACTTC	CASRASAGEQYF
TRBJ2-7	TRBV7-9	-	-	TGTGCCAGTTCGGGCGCTAGGAGCTCCCCAACCACCTACGAGCAGTACTTC	CASSGARSSPTTYEQYF
TRBJ1-1	TRBV7-8	once	-	TGTGCCAGCAGCTTAACTCGGATGGCGGGGAACACTGAAGCTTTCTTT	CASSLTRMAGNTEAFF
TRBJ2-1	TRBV6-5	-	-	TGTGCCAGCAGTTACACCGAGGCAGGGCAATACAATGAGCAGTTCTTC	CASSYTEAGQYNEQFF
TRBJ1-2	TRBV28	-	-	TGTGCCAGCAGTTGGGATCATGGCTACACCTTC	CASSWDHGYTF
TRBJ1-5	TRBV6-1	-	-	TGTGCCAGCAGTGAAGCTGGTCGGGGGGTTGCCAGGCCCCAGCATTTT	CASSEAGRGVARPQHF
TRBJ2-7	TRBV6-2/TRBV6-3	-	TRBD2	TGTGCCAGCAGCCTCCTGAAGCGGGGGGGAGGCTACGAGCAGTACTTC	CASSLLKRGGGYEQYF
TRBJ1-3	TRBV6-1	-	-	TGTGCCAGCAGTGAACAGTCTGGAAACACCATATATTTT	CASSEQSGNTIYF
TRBJ1-1	TRBV7-9	-	-	TGTGCCAGCAGCAACTGGTCCAAGAACACTGAAGCTTTCTTT	CASSNWSKNTEAFF
TRBJ2-3	TRBV3-1/TRBV3-2	-	TRBD2	TGTGCCAGCAGTCGGACTAGCGGGGGGTATGGCACAGATACGCAGTATTTT	CASSRTSGGYGTDTQYF
TRBJ1-5	TRBV27	-	TRBD1	TGTGCCAGCAGTCCCATCAGGGGGGATCAGCCCCAGCATTTT	CASSPIRGDQPQHF
TRBJ2-7	TRBV7-9	-	-	TGTGCCAGCAGCCCAAGGGGGAGATCCGAGCAGTACTTC	CASSPRGRSEQYF
TRBJ1-1	TRBV11-1	once	TRBD1	TGTGCCAGCAGCTTAGGGGGGACAGGGTACACTGAAGCTTTCTTT	CASSLGGTGYTEAFF
TRBJ1-2	TRBV27	-	-	TGTGCCAGCAGTCTCAGGACAGATCCTAACTATGGCTACACCTTC	CASSLRTDPNYGYTF
TRBJ1-2	TRBV21-1	-	-	TGTGTCAGCAGCAAAGTCAGGGTAGAAGGCAGCATCTATGGCTACACCTTC	CVSSKVRVEGSIYGYTF
TRBJ2-7	TRBV30	-	-	TGTGCCTGGACCCACTCTCGGGGGGCTACCTACGAGCAGTACTTC	CAWTHSRGATYEQYF
TRBJ2-3	TRBV3-1/TRBV3-2	-	-	TGTGCCAGCAGCCCCTCTCAGGGCTATACGCAGTATTTT	CASSPSQGYTQYF
TRBJ2-1	TRBV20-1	-	-	TGCAGTGCTAGGCGACCGGGAGAGCAGTTCTTC	CSARRPGEQFF
TRBJ1-1	TRBV5-1	-	-	TGCGCCAGCAGCTTGGGGAATCATGAAGCTTTCTTT	CASSLGNHEAFF
TRBJ2-5	TRBV7-2	-	-	TGTGCCAGCAGCCCCAGCGAGACCCAGTACTTC	CASSPSETQYF
TRBJ2-5	TRBV5-1	-	TRBD1	TGCGCCAGCAGCGCGGGCAGGGGGTCGGTATATCAAGAGACCCAGTACTTC	CASSAGRGSVYQETQYF
TRBJ1-2	TRBV4-1	-	-	TGCGCCAGCAGCCAAGTGGTTGGTTATGGCTACACCTTC	CASSQVVGYGYTF
TRBJ2-3	TRBV12-3/TRBV12-4	-	-	TGTGCCAGCAGAACGGTTAGCCTGGATACGCAGTATTTT	CASRTVSLDTQYF
TRBJ2-3	TRBV6-6	-	-	TGTGCCAGCAGTTACTCAGGCACAGATACGCAGTATTTT	CASSYSGTDTQYF
TRBJ2-7	TRBV2	-	-	TGTGCCAGCAGTGTAAGCCGCGCGGGAACTCGAGAGCAGTACTTC	CASSVSRAGTREQYF
TRBJ2-2	TRBV6-5	-	-	TGTGCCGAGAAGCAGGGGAGGGTTGGGGCCGGGGAGCTGTTTTTT	CAEKQGRVGAGELFF
TRBJ1-2	TRBV18	-	TRBD1	TGTGCCAGCTCAACTTGGACAGGGGAAGAACCTTCCTATGGCTACACCTTC	CASSTWTGEEPSYGYTF
TRBJ1-5	TRBV19	-	-	TGTGCCAGTCAACACAGAATTAGCAATCAGCCCCAGCATTTT	CASQHRISNQPQHF